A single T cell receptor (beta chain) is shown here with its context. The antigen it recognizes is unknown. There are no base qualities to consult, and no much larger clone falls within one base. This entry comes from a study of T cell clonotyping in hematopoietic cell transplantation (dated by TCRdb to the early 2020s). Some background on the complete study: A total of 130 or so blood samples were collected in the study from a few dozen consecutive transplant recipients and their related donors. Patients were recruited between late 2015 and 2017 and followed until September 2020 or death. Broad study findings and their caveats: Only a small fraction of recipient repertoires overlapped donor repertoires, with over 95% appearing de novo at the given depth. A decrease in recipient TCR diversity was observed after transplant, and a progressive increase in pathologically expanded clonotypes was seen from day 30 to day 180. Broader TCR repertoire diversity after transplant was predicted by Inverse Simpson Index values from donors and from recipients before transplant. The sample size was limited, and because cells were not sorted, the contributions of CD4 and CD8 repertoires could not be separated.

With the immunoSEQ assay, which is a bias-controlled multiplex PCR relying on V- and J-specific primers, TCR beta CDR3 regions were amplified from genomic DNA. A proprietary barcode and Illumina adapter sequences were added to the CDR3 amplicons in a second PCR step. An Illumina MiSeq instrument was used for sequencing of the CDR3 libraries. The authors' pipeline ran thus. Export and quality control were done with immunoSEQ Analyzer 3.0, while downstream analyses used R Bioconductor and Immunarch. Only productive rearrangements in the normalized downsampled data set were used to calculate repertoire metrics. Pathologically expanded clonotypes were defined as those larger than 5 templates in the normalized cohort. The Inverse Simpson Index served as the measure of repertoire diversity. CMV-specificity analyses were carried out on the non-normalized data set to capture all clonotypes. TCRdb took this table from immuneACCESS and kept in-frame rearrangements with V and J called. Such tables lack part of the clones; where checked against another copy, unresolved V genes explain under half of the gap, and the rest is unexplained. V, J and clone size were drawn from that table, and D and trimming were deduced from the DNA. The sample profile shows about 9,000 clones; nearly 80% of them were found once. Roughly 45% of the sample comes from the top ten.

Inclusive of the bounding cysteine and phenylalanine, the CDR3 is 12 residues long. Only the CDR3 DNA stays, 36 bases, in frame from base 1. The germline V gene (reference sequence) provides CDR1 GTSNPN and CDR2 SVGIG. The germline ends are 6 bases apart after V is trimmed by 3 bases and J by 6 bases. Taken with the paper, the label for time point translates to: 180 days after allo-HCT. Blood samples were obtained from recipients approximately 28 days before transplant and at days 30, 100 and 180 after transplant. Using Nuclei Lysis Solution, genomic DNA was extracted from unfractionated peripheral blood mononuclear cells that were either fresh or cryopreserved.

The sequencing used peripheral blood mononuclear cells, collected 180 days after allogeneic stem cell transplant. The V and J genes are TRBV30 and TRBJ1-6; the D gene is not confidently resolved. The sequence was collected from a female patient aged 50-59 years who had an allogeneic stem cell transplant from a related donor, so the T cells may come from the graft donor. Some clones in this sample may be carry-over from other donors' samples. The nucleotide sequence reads TGTGCCTGGAGCCCGAGTAATTCACCCCTCCACTTT. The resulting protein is CAWSPSNSPLHF.